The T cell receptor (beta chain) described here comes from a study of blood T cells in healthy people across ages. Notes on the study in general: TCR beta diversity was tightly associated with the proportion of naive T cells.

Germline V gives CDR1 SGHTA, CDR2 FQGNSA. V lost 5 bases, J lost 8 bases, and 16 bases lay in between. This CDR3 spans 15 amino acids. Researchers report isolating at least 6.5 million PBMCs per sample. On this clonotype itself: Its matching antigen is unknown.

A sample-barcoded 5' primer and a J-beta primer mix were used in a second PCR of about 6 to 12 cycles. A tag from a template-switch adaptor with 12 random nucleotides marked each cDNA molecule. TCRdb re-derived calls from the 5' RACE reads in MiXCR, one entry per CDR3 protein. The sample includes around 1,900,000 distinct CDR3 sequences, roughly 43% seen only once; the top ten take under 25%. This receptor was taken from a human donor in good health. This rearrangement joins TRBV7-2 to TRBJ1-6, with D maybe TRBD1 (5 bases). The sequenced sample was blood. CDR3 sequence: CASSIWAGGDSPLHF. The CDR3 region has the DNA TGTGCCAGCAGCATTTGGGCCGGAGGGGATTCACCCCTCCACTTT.